One and the same sample provided the 13 T cell receptor beta chains below, sequenced in a study of blood T cell repertoires in COVID-19. Clones were read by immunoSEQ multiplex PCR, and TCRdb kept only the in-frame ones, dropping some. This table has about 240,000 clones, 86% appearing once. Sequenced: peripheral blood. These receptor sequences come from a man older than 75 with acute or convalescent COVID-19.

This clone was detected a few times. The chain uses TRBV6-6 and TRBJ1-2, with D unclear. The CDR3 totals 15 residues. The germline CDR1 and CDR2 sequences are MNHNY and SVGAGI (reference sequence). Trimming removed 0 bases at V and 5 bases at J, with 13 bases between. CDR3 nucleotides: TGTGCCAGCAGTTACTCAGAGGGAGGGAGATATGGCTACACCTTC. This translates into CASSYSEGGRYGYTF.

The gene calls are TRBV19 and TRBJ2-7; D is uncertain. CDR1 is LNHDA, CDR2 SQIVND, per germline (reference sequence). The CDR3 covers 13 residues. Trimming left V 4 bases short and J 0 bases short, with 7 bases between. The CDR3 loop reads CASSRSFSYEQYF. The DNA for the CDR3 is TGTGCCAGTAGTAGGAGTTTCTCCTACGAGCAGTACTTC.

The chain uses TRBV5-1 and TRBJ2-3; 8 bases align to TRBD1. V lost 6 bases and J lost 4; bases outside the gene matches: 7. The CDR3 totals 14 residues. Germline loops: CDR1 SGHRS, CDR2 YFSETQ. As DNA, the CDR3 is TGCGCCAGCAACCGGGACAGGACCTCAGATACGCAGTATTTT. Translated: CASNRDRTSDTQYF.

V gene TRBV6-6 combines with J gene TRBJ1-1; no clear D. Per germline, CDR1 MNHNY and CDR2 SVGAGI (reference sequence). Trimming pared 8 bases from V and 1 base from J, leaving 11 bases between. The CDR3 is made up of 13 amino acids. The CDR3 coding sequence is TGTGCCAGCTCAATCCAAGCGAACACTGAAGCTTTCTTT. Translated: CASSIQANTEAFF.

In its sample, this clone was seen once. The rearrangement uses TRBV9 and TRBJ1-1, with 7 bases fitting TRBD1. This CDR3 region has 15 residues. V dropped 4 bases and J dropped 1; count of bases not matched to a gene: 7. CDR1 and CDR2 from the germline V gene are SGDLS and YYNGEE. This CDR3 reads CASSLGGQPNTEAFF. The DNA for the CDR3 is TGTGCCAGCAGCTTAGGGGGACAGCCGAACACTGAAGCTTTCTTT.

V usage is TRBV14 and J usage is TRBJ1-1, with TRBD1 as a possible D gene (6 bases). The ends were cut back, 3 bases at V and 7 bases at J, with 12 bases in the middle. This CDR3 has 13 amino acids. Looked up from germline, CDR1 is SGHDN and CDR2 is FVKESK. CDR3 protein: CASSHEGHGEAFF. DNA for the CDR3: TGTGCCAGCAGCCACGAGGGACATGGTGAAGCTTTCTTT. Full variable domain (remainder filled in from reference TRBV14 and TRBJ1-1): EAGVTQFPSHSVIEKGQTVTLRCDPISGHDNLYWYRRVMGKEIKFLLHFVKESKQDESGMPNNRFLAERTGGTYSTLKVQPAELEDSGVYFCASSHEGHGEAFFGQGTRLTVV.

The chain recombines TRBV9 with TRBJ2-1; D unresolved. V was cut by 0 bases and J by 0 bases, with 10 bases left in between. The CDR3 covers 16 residues. CDR1 SGDLS and CDR2 YYNGEE come from the germline V gene. CDR3 region: CASSVGATRSYNEQFF. CDR3 in DNA: TGTGCCAGCAGCGTAGGGGCTACCCGCTCCTACAATGAGCAGTTCTTC.

This clone was counted between two and nine times. The J gene is TRBJ2-1, the V gene TRBV2; 7 positions agree with TRBD2. Germline CDR1 reads SNHLY; CDR2 reads FYNNEI. Trimming took 3 bases from V and 0 from J; bases not matched to a gene: 5. The CDR3 contains 16 residues. The CDR3 is CASSDPSGSSYNEQFF. In DNA, the CDR3 is TGTGCCAGCAGTGACCCTAGCGGATCCTCCTACAATGAGCAGTTCTTC.

V usage is TRBV29-1 and J usage is TRBJ2-1, with a tentative D call TRBD1 (5 bases). The V end was cut by 4 bases, the J end by 2 bases, with 15 bases between. The CDR3 extends over 15 amino acids. Germline V lookup: CDR1 SQVTM, CDR2 ANQGSEA. CDR3 sequence reads: CSVGNRLSAYNEQFF. CDR3 sequence (DNA): TGCAGCGTTGGTAACAGGTTGAGTGCCTACAATGAGCAGTTCTTC.

The chain is built from TRBV3-1 (or the pseudogene TRBV3-2) and TRBJ1-4; D unresolved. CDR1 and CDR2 (germline): LGHDT, YNNKEL (reference sequence). The CDR3 spans 19 residues. Between the trimmed V and J ends, which lost 0 bases and 4 bases, there was a span of 21 bases. The DNA for the CDR3 is TGTGCCAGCAGCCAAGATATTCGAGGGCAGAGGGCCGGTAATGAAAAACTGTTTTTT. Its translation: CASSQDIRGQRAGNEKLFF.

The chain uses TRBV7-2 and TRBJ2-1; TRBD1 matches 9 bases. Germline loops: CDR1 SGHTA, CDR2 FQGNSA. J was trimmed by 3 bases and V by 2 bases; bases with no gene match: 2. The CDR3 consists of 15 residues. As DNA, the CDR3 is TGTGCCAGCAGCTTAAGACAGGGGGGCTACAATGAGCAGTTCTTC. Amino acids: CASSLRQGGYNEQFF. The entire variable domain, with the rest obtained from reference TRBV7-2 and TRBJ2-1, is as follows: GAGVSQSPSNKVTEKGKDVELRCDPISGHTALYWYRQSLGQGLEFLIYFQGNSAPDKSGLPSDRFSAERTGGSVSTLTIQRTQQEDSAVYLCASSLRQGGYNEQFFGPGTRLTVL.

This clone was counted only a few times. This sequence joins TRBV5-6 and TRBJ1-2, with no clear D. CDR1 and CDR2 from the germline V gene are SGHDT and YYEEEE. Trimming cost V 0 bases and J 8 bases, with 11 bases left between them. This CDR3 has 13 amino acids. CDR3 in DNA: TGTGCCAGCAGCTTGGGGGCAGGTCGGGGCTACACCTTC. This encodes CASSLGAGRGYTF.

V usage is TRBV18 and J usage is TRBJ2-7, with D possibly matching TRBD1 (5 bases). Trimming stripped 6 bases from V and 4 bases from J, with 16 bases between. CDR1 is KGHSH, CDR2 LQKENI, per germline. This CDR3 has 14 amino acids. The CDR3 loop reads CASSLNADSYEQYF. The CDR3 region has the DNA TGTGCCAGCTCTCTCAACGCCGACAGTTACGAGCAGTACTTC.